Listed here is a single T cell receptor (beta chain). What it recognizes is unknown. This record belongs to a study of beta chain features in type 1 diabetes. The CDR3 runs to 15 residues. Looked up from germline, CDR1 is MDHEN and CDR2 is SYDVKM. Trimming stripped 3 bases from V and 1 base from J, with 10 bases between. Study results and caveats: There were fewer insertions and more deletions at the VDJ junctions of type 1 diabetes patients. Among patients, naive, central memory and Treg TCRB repertoires appeared more similar than among healthy donors.

Researchers reported sorting CD4+ naive, central memory, regulatory and stem cell-like memory cells via CD45RO/CCR7/CD25/CD127/CD95/CD27. Expressed TCRB transcripts were sequenced after all isolated RNA was converted to cDNA. Assay: immunoSEQ multiplex PCR; the TCRdb copy retains only in-frame clones and omits some. This sample has 810,000 or so clones; 15% to 20% occur once, and the top ten carry about 0.02%. The sequence was obtained from a woman younger than 30 in good health. Sequenced: naive CD4+ T cells from blood. The rearrangement links TRBV28 to TRBJ1-3; D may be TRBD1 (5 bases). The CDR3 region is CASSLHRLSGNTIYF. The CDR3 DNA reads as TGTGCCAGCAGTTTGCACAGGTTGTCTGGAAACACCATATATTTT.